The present T cell receptor (beta chain) was sequenced within a study of OX40 agonist ivuxolimab in advanced cancers. Study observations and caveats: Blood T cells, both CD4+ and CD8+, expanded clonally by week 6 at 0.1 to 3.0 mg/kg.

The CDR3 covers 15 residues. V lost 4 bases, J lost 0 bases, and 13 bases lay in between. Germline V gives CDR1 SGHRS, CDR2 YFSETQ. About this clone: The antigen is unknown.

Clones were sequenced by immunoSEQ multiplex PCR, and TCRdb holds only the in-frame ones, with some missing. The table lists 60,000 to 65,000 clones, 80% to 90% of them singletons, with approximately 2.9% in the top ten. The rearrangement uses TRBV5-1 and TRBJ1-1; D gene ambiguous. The TCR comes from an adult with an advanced solid tumor such as melanoma, head and neck, liver or kidney cancer. The starting material was CD4+ or CD8+ T cells sorted from blood, obtained in a trial of the OX40 agonist ivuxolimab. CDR3 coding DNA: TGCGCCAGCAGCCAGTATTCACGTGTGAACACTGAAGCTTTCTTT. It specifies CASSQYSRVNTEAFF.